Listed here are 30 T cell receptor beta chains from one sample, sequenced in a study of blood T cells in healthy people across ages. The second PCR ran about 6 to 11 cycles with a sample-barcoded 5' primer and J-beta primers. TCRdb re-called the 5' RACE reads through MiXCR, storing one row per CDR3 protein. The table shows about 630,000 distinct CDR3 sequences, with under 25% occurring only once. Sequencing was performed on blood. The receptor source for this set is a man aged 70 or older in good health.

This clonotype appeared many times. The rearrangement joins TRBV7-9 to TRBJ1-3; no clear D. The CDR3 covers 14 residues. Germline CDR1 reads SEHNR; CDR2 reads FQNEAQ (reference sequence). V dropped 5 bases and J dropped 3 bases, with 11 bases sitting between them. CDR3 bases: TGTGCCAGCAGCCCGCAAGGAAGTGGAAACACCATATATTTT. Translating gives CASSPQGSGNTIYF.

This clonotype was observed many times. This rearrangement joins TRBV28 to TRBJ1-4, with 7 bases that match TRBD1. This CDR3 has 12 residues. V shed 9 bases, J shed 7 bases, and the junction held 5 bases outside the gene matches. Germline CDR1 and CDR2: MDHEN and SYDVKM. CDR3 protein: CASTDRAEKLFF. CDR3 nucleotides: TGTGCCAGTACCGACAGGGCTGAAAAACTGTTTTTT.

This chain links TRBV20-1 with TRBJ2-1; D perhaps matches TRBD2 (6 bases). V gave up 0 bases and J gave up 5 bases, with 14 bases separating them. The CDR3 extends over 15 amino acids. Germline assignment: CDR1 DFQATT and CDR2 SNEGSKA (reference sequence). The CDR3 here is CSARDTLGGDNEQFF. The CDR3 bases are TGCAGTGCTAGAGATACCCTCGGCGGGGACAATGAGCAGTTCTTC.

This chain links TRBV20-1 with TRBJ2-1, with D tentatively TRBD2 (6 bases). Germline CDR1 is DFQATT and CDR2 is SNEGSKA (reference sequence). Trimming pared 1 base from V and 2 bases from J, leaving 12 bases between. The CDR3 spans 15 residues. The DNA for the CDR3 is TGCAGTGCTAGAGCGAGGCTAGCGCCCTACAATGAGCAGTTCTTC. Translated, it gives CSARARLAPYNEQFF.

The CDR3 is CASSQQGRNEKLFF. CDR3 DNA sequence: TGTGCCAGCAGCCAACAGGGTAGAAATGAAAAACTGTTTTTT. The chain employs TRBV3-1 and TRBJ1-4, with D tentatively TRBD1 (5 bases). The CDR3 loop spans 14 amino acids. Germline CDR1 reads LGHDT; CDR2 reads YNNKEL (reference sequence). V was cut by 2 bases and J by 5 bases, with 9 bases left in between.

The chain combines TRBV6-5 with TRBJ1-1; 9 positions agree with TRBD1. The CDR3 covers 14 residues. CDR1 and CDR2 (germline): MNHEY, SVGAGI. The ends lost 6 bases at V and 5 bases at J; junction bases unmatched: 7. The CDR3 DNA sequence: TGTGCCAGCAGATATACAGGGGGCAATACTGAAGCTTTCTTT. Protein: CASRYTGGNTEAFF.

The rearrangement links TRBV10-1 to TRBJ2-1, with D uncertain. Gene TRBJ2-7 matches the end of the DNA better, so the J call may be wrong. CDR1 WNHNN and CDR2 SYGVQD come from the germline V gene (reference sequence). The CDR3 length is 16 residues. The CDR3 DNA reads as TGCGCCAGCAGTGAGTCAATAGGCCCGAGCTCCTACGAGCAGTACTTC. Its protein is CASSESIGPSSYEQYF.

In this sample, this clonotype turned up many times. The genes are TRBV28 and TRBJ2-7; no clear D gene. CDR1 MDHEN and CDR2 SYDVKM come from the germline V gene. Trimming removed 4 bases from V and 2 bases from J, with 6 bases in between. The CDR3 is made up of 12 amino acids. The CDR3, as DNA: TGTGCCAGCAGTTCAAGGGCCTACGAGCAGTACTTC. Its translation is CASSSRAYEQYF. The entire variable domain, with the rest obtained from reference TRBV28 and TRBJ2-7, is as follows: DVKVTQSSRYLVKRTGEKVFLECVQDMDHENMFWYRQDPGLGLRLIYFSYDVKMKEKGDIPEGYSVSREKKERFSLILESASTNQTSMYLCASSSRAYEQYFGPGTRLTVT.

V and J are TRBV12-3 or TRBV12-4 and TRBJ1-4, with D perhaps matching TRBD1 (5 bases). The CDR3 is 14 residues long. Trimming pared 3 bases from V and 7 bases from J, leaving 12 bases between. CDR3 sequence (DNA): TGTGCCAGCAGTTTGAGGGGCATGGGTGAAAAACTGTTTTTT. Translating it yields CASSLRGMGEKLFF.

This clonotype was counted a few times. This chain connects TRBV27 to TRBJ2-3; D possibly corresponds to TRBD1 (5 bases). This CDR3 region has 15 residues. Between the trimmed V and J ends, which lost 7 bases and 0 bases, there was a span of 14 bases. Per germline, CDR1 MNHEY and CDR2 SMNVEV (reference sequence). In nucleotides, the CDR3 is TGTGCCAGCACCCGACAGCCCTCTAGCACAGATACGCAGTATTTT. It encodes CASTRQPSSTDTQYF.

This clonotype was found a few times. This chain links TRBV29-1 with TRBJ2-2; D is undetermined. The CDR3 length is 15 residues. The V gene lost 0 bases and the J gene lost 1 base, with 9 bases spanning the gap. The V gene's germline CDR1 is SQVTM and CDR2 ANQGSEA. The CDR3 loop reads CSVEEAWGNTGELFF. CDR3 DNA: TGCAGCGTTGAAGAGGCTTGGGGGAACACCGGGGAGCTGTTTTTT.

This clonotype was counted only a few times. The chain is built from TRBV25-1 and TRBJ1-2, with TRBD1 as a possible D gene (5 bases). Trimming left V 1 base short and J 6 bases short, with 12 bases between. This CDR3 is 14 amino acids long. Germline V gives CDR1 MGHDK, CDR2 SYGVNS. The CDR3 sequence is CASSESRANHGYTF. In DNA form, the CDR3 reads TGTGCCAGCAGTGAATCCAGGGCCAACCATGGCTACACCTTC.

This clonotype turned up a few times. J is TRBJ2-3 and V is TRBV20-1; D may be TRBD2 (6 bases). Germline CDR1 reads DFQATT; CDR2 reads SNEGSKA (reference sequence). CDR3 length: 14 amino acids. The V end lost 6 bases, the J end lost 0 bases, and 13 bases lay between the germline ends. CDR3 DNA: TGCAGTGCGAAATCTAGCGTTAGCACAGATACGCAGTATTTT. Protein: CSAKSSVSTDTQYF.

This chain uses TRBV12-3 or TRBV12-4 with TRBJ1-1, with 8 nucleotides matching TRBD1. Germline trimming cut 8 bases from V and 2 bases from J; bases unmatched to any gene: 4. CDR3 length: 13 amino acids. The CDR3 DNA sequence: TGTGCCAGCGACCAGGGGGCAAACACTGAAGCTTTCTTT. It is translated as CASDQGANTEAFF.

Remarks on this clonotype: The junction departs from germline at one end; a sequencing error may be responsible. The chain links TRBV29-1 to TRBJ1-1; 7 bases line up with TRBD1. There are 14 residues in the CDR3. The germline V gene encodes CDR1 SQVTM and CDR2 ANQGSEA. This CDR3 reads CSVDRGRMNTEASF. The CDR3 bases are TGCAGCGTTGACAGGGGGAGGATGAACACTGAAGCTTCCTTT.

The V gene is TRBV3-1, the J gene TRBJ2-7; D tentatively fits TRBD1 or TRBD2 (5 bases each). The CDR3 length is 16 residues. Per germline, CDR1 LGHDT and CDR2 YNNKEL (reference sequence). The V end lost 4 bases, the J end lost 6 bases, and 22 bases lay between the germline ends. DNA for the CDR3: TGTGCCAGCAGCCCTTTTTCCGGGACCACAACCTGCGAGCAGTACTTC. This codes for CASSPFSGTTTCEQYF.

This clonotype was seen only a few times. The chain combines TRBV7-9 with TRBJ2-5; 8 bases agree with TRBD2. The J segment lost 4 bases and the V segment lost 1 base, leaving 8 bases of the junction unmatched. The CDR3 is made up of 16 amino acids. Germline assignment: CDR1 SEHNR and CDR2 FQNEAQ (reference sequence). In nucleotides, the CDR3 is TGTGCCAGCAGCTTAGGGCTTAGCGGGACTTCAGAGACCCAGTACTTC. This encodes CASSLGLSGTSETQYF.

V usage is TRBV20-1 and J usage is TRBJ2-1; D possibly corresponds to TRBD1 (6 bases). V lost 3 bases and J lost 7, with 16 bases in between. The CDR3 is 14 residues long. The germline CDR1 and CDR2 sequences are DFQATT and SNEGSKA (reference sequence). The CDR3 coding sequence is TGCAGTGCTAGTCGGTCAGGGGAGACAAATGAGCAGTTCTTC. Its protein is CSASRSGETNEQFF.

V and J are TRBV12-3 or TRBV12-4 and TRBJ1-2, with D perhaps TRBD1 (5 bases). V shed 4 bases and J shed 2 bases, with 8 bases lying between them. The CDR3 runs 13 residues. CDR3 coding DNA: TGTGCCAGCAGTTGGGGGGTGAACTATGGCTACACCTTC. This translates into CASSWGVNYGYTF.

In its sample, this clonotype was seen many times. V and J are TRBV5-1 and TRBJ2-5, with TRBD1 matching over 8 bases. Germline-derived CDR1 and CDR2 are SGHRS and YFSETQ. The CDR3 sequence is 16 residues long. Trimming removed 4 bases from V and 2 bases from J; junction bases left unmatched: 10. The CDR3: CASSTQGAPLQETQYF. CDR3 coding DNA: TGCGCCAGCAGCACTCAGGGGGCCCCACTTCAAGAGACCCAGTACTTC.

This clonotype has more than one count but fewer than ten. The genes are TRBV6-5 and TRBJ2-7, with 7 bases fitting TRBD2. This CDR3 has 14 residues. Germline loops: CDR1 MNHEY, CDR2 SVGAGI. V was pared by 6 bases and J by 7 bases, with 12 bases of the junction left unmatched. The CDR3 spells CASREAGALGEQYF. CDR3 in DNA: TGTGCCAGCAGGGAGGCGGGAGCCCTTGGAGAGCAGTACTTC.

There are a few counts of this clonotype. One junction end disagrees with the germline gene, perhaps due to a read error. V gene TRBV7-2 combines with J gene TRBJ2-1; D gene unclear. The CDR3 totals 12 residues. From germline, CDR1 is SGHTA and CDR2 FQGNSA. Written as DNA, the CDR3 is TGTGCCAGCAGCTTACACGGCAGTGAGCAGTTCTTT. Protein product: CASSLHGSEQFF.

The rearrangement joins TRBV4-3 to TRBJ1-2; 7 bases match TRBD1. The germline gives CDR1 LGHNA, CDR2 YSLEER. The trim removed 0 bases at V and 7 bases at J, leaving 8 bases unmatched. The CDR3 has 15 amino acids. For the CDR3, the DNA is TGCGCCAGCAGCCAAGATTTAGGGGGCGGCGGTGGCTACACCTTC. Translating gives CASSQDLGGGGGYTF.

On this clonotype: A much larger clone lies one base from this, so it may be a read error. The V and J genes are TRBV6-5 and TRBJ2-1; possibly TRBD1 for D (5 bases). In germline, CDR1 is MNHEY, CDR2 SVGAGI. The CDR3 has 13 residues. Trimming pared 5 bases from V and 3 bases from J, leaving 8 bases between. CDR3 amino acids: CASSDDSYNEQFF. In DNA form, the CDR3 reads TGTGCCAGCAGTGACGACAGCTACAATGAGCAGTTCTTC.

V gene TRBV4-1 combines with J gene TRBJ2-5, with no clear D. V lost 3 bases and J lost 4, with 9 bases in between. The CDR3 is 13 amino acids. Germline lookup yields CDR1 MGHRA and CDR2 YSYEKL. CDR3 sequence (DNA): TGCGCCAGCAGCCAGGGCAGGACAGAGACCCAGTACTTC. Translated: CASSQGRTETQYF.

The CDR3 here is CASSNGPGTGDTPRVAKNIQYF. Written as DNA, the CDR3 is TGTGCCAGCAGCAACGGGCCCGGGACAGGGGACACCCCCAGGGTTGCCAAAAACATTCAGTACTTC. The chain has TRBV11-2 and TRBJ2-4; 10 bases map to TRBD1. This CDR3 spans 22 amino acids. Germline CDR1 reads SGHAT; CDR2 reads FQNNGV. With V trimmed by 5 bases and J by 1 base, 23 bases remained unmatched. Drawing the rest from reference TRBV11-2 and TRBJ2-4, the complete variable domain is EAGVAQSPRYKIIEKRQSVAFWCNPISGHATLYWYQQILGQGPKLLIQFQNNGVVDDSQLPKDRFSAERLKGVDSTLKIQPAKLEDSAVYLCASSNGPGTGDTPRVAKNIQYFGAGTRLSVL.

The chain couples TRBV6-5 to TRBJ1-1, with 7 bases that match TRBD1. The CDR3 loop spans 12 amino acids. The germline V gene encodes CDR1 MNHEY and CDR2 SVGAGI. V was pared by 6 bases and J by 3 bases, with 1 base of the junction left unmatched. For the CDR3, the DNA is TGTGCCAGCAGCAGGGGGGACACTGAAGCTTTCTTT. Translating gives CASSRGDTEAFF.

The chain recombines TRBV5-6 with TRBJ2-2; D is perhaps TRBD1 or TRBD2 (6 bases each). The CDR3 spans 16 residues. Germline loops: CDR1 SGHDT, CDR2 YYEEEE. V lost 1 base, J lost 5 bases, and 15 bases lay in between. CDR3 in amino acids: CASSLIPGARTGELFF. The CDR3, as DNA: TGTGCCAGCAGCTTGATTCCGGGGGCGAGGACCGGGGAGCTGTTTTTT. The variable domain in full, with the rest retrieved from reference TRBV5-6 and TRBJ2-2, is DAGVTQSPTHLIKTRGQQVTLRCSPKSGHDTVSWYQQALGQGPQFIFQYYEEEERQRGNFPDRFSGHQFPNYSSELNVNALLLGDSALYLCASSLIPGARTGELFFGEGSRLTVL.

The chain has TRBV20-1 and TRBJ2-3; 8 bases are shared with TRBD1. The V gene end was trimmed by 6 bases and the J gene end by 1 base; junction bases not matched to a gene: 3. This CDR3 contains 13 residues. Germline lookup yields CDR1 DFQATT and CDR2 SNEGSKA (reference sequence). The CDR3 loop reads CSARGRGTDTQYF. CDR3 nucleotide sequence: TGCAGTGCCAGGGGGCGGGGCACAGATACGCAGTATTTT.

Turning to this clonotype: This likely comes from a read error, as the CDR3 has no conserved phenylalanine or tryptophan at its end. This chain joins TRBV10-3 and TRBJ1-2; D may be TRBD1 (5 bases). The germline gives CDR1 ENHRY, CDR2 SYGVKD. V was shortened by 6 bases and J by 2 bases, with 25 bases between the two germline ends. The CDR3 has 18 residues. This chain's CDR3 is CAISDSGNPGYGNYGYTS. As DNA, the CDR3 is TGTGCCATCAGCGATTCAGGGAATCCAGGGTATGGGAACTATGGCTACACCTCC.